This T cell receptor beta chain was captured by sequencing in a study of T cell responses to AZD1222 COVID-19 vaccine. Whole-study findings and limits: Females made up more of the donors, who were largely white British, and clonal diversity may have come out too low. Baseline seropositivity characterized only a handful of AZD1222 recipients. Every sample of the repertoires postdated the peak T cell response. Vaccine-associated CD4 TCRs ranged over spike, dominating at 160-218 and 743-854.

About this clone itself: The antigen remains unidentified.

This table comes from immunoSEQ multiplex PCR, and its TCRdb copy is limited to in-frame clones, with some not included. The repertoire has 110,000 or so clones, about four fifths of them found once; the top ten carry 4% to 6%. The origin of this receptor is an adult in good health. Material: peripheral blood, obtained on day 0 of AZD1222 vaccination.

The CDR3 region is CASSHAPTWQAISNYGYTF. CDR3 nucleotides: TGTGCCAGCAGCCACGCACCGACGTGGCAAGCCATATCTAACTATGGCTACACCTTC. The J gene is TRBJ1-2, the V gene TRBV3-1 (or the pseudogene TRBV3-2), with D uncertain. The CDR3 runs to 19 residues. The V end was cut by 3 bases, the J end by 0 bases, with 23 bases between. CDR1 and CDR2 from the germline V gene are LGHDT and YNNKEL (reference sequence).